This T cell receptor beta chain was observed in a study of tumor-infiltrating lymphocytes in oesophageal squamous cell carcinoma. V lost 4 bases and J lost 5; bases outside the gene matches: 8. In germline, CDR1 is SGHVS, CDR2 FQNEAQ. CDR3 size: 15 residues. TCRdb analysed the PCR reads with MiXCR anew, one entry per CDR3 protein. The sample contains just under 20,000 distinct CDR3 sequences, less than 45% of which appear only once. The sample comprised normal esophageal tissue next to the tumor. The receptor comes from a male donor with esophageal squamous cell carcinoma. The V call is TRBV7-8, the J call TRBJ2-1; 7 nucleotides agree with TRBD1. CDR3 DNA: TGTGCCAGCAGCTCACAGGGGCAGGGGCACAATGAGCAGTTCTTC. It specifies CASSSQGQGHNEQFF. The full variable domain, with the rest looked up from reference TRBV7-8 and TRBJ2-1, is GAGVSQSPRYKVAKRGQDVALRCDPISGHVSLFWYQQALGQGPEFLTYFQNEAQLDKSGLPSDRFFAERPEGSVSTLKIQRTQQEDSAVYLCASSSQGQGHNEQFFGPGTRLTVL.